The 18 T cell receptor beta chains presented below share a single source sample, sequenced in a study of T-cell memory formation after mild COVID-19 (dated by TCRdb to the early 2020s). Library generation was performed with 5' RACE. The sequencer was an Illumina NovaSeq 6000. Starting from the raw public reads, TCRdb applied fastp trimming at Q25, assembled clones with MiXCR and retained in-frame beta chains. A single entry per CDR3 protein holds the most common genes and DNA from its merged rows. This sample gives a few hundred thousand distinct CDR3 sequences in total; approximately 15% of them show up just once. The ten biggest clones cover approximately 21% of the sample. The specimen sequenced was PBMCs or a T cell subset sorted from them (not recorded which). These receptors all come from a man between 18 and 35 years old who had mild COVID-19 (a few samples of this study predate the infection). The sample titles of this study are shuffled in the database, so cell type and time point are left out; the donor was told from shared clones.

This clonotype was counted many times. V is TRBV7-2 and J is TRBJ2-3; D remains unclear. Per germline, CDR1 SGHTA and CDR2 FQGNSA. The CDR3 extends over 13 amino acids. Trimming removed 6 bases at V and 2 bases at J, with 9 bases between. The CDR3 spells CASRLGPTDTQYF. The CDR3 DNA sequence: TGTGCCAGCAGGCTTGGTCCCACAGATACGCAGTATTTT.

This clonotype has only a few counts. V and J are TRBV25-1 and TRBJ1-6; 7 bases are a match to TRBD1. The CDR3 has 14 residues. Germline V gene lookup returns CDR1 MGHDK and CDR2 SYGVNS. With V trimmed by 4 bases and J by 3 bases, 0 bases remained unmatched. As DNA, the CDR3 is TGTGCCAGCAGTGGGGACAGCTATAATTCACCCCTCCACTTT. It yields the protein CASSGDSYNSPLHF.

The chain has TRBV11-1 and TRBJ2-7, with TRBD1 matching 8 bases. Germline assignment: CDR1 SGHAT and CDR2 FQDESV (reference sequence). The CDR3 has 16 amino acids. J gave up 3 bases and V 5 bases, and 12 bases lay outside the gene matches. The CDR3 protein is CASSPSDREVGYEQYV. The CDR3 region has the DNA TGTGCCAGCAGCCCTTCGGACAGGGAGGTAGGCTACGAGCAGTACGTC.

DNA for the CDR3: TGTGCCAGCTCACCCCCATTGGGGACTAGCACAGATACGCAGTATTTT. Translating gives CASSPPLGTSTDTQYF. The chain recombines TRBV18 with TRBJ2-3; TRBD2 might be the D (6 bases). Trimming stripped 3 bases from V and 0 bases from J, with 13 bases between. The CDR3 is 16 amino acids. Germline assignment: CDR1 KGHSH and CDR2 LQKENI.

The genes are TRBV29-1 and TRBJ2-1; D is unclear. Trimming took off 4 bases at V and 5 bases at J, with 15 bases between the two ends. The germline gives CDR1 SQVTM, CDR2 ANQGSEA. The CDR3 extends over 14 amino acids. CDR3 region: CSVGGVNGDNEQFF. In DNA, the CDR3 is TGCAGCGTTGGTGGGGTAAATGGTGACAATGAGCAGTTCTTC.

This clonotype was seen at least ten times. The germline gene is not matched at one end of the junction; a read error may be the cause. The chain employs TRBV4-1 and TRBJ2-1; TRBD1 or TRBD2 may be the D gene (6 bases each). CDR3 length: 16 amino acids. Per germline, CDR1 MGHRA and CDR2 YSYEKL. In nucleotides, the CDR3 is TGCGCCAGCACCCAAGGGGGGACGGGGCGGTACAATGAGCAGTTCTTC. It translates to CASTQGGTGRYNEQFF.

This clonotype showed up just a few times. The chain couples TRBV7-3 to TRBJ2-5, with TRBD2 matching over 8 bases. V gave up 2 bases and J gave up 1 base; unmatched junction bases: 6. CDR1 and CDR2 (germline): SGHTA, FQGTGA. The CDR3 loop spans 16 amino acids. CDR3 in amino acids: CASSLLAGNFQETQYF. Written as DNA, the CDR3 is TGTGCCAGCAGCTTATTAGCGGGGAACTTCCAAGAGACCCAGTACTTC.

The rearrangement links TRBV29-1 to TRBJ2-2; maybe TRBD2 (5 bases). Germline CDR1 SQVTM, CDR2 ANQGSEA. V lost 4 bases and J 0 bases, leaving 9 bases between the germline ends. The length of the CDR3 is 14 residues. In DNA, the CDR3 is TGCAGCGTTGCAACGGGATCGAACACCGGGGAGCTGTTTTTT. Translating it yields CSVATGSNTGELFF.

This clonotype was detected only once. The chain has TRBV6-5 and TRBJ1-4, with D unresolved. Germline values: CDR1 MNHEY, CDR2 SVGAGI. The CDR3 is 15 residues long. Deletions cut 3 bases from V and 8 bases from J, with 16 bases between. The CDR3 nucleotides read TGTGCCAGCAGTTATGGATGGGGAAATAGGGAAAAACTGTTTTTT. Encoded protein: CASSYGWGNREKLFF.

V is TRBV19 and J is TRBJ1-4; D is unclear. The CDR3 runs to 13 residues. CDR1 is LNHDA, CDR2 SQIVND, per germline (reference sequence). Trimming took off 7 bases at V and 8 bases at J, with 14 bases between the two ends. Written as DNA, the CDR3 is TGTGCCAGTAACGGTGGTACGTCGGAAAAACTGTTTTTT. Residues: CASNGGTSEKLFF.

Comment on this clonotype: Compared with germline, one end of the junction differs, possibly owing to a read error. The chain has TRBV7-7 and TRBJ2-5, with D possibly TRBD1 on 6 matching bases. CDR1 SSHAT and CDR2 FNYEAQ come from the germline V gene (reference sequence). The CDR3 consists of 15 residues. The CDR3 reads CASSFILDSQETQYF. CDR3 bases: TGTGCTAGCAGCTTTATTCTGGACAGCCAAGAGACCCAGTACTTC.

V gene TRBV14 combines with J gene TRBJ2-5; D is uncertain. The CDR3 extends over 14 amino acids. The germline CDR1 and CDR2 sequences are SGHDN and FVKESK. V lost 1 base and J 2 bases, leaving 8 bases between the germline ends. This chain's CDR3 is CASSQAQIQETQYF. CDR3 in DNA: TGTGCCAGCAGCCAAGCGCAAATACAAGAGACCCAGTACTTC. Together with reference TRBV14 and TRBJ2-5, the CDR3 gives the full variable domain: EAGVTQFPSHSVIEKGQTVTLRCDPISGHDNLYWYRRVMGKEIKFLLHFVKESKQDESGMPNNRFLAERTGGTYSTLKVQPAELEDSGVYFCASSQAQIQETQYFGPGTRLLVL.

This clonotype has a count of ten or more. This chain uses TRBV6-6 with TRBJ2-1, with D possibly matching TRBD1 (5 bases). From germline, CDR1 is MNHNY and CDR2 SVGAGI (reference sequence). Trimming took 2 bases from V and 3 from J, leaving 11 bases between them. CDR3 length: 15 residues. The CDR3 region has the DNA TGTGCCAGCAGTTACGGGGCGGCGGTCTACAATGAGCAGTTCTTC. Its translation: CASSYGAAVYNEQFF.

This clonotype was counted a few times. The CDR3 protein is CASSIRNFRGNSNQPQHF. CDR3 in DNA: TGTGCCAGTAGTATCCGAAATTTCAGGGGAAATAGCAATCAGCCCCAGCATTTT. The rearrangement uses TRBV19 and TRBJ1-5; tentatively, D is TRBD1 (6 bases). The V gene lost 3 bases and the J gene lost 0 bases, with 18 bases spanning the gap. The V gene's germline CDR1 is LNHDA and CDR2 SQIVND (reference sequence). The CDR3 sequence is 18 residues long.

The chain combines TRBV5-1 with TRBJ2-3, with TRBD1 matching over 8 bases. The V and J ends lost 6 bases and 0 bases, in that order; junction bases with no gene match: 6. Germline assignment: CDR1 SGHRS and CDR2 YFSETQ. The CDR3 sequence is 15 residues long. The chain's CDR3 is CASTSGGPSTDTQYF. CDR3 coding DNA: TGCGCCAGCACCTCAGGGGGCCCAAGCACAGATACGCAGTATTTT.

This chain links TRBV7-3 with TRBJ2-6; D not resolved. Germline lookup yields CDR1 SGHTA and CDR2 FQGTGA. This CDR3 comprises 14 residues. V shed 4 bases and J shed 2 bases, with 6 bases lying between them. The CDR3 loop is CASSYDTGANVLTF. The CDR3 DNA sequence: TGTGCCAGCAGCTATGATACTGGGGCCAACGTCCTGACTTTC.

This clonotype was observed a handful of times. The CDR3 region has the DNA TGCAGCGTTGGACTAGCGGGCTACGAGCAGTACTTC. Its protein product is CSVGLAGYEQYF. The V and J genes are TRBV29-1 and TRBJ2-7; TRBD2 matches 10 bases. CDR1 and CDR2 from the germline V gene are SQVTM and ANQGSEA. The ends lost 4 bases at V and 3 bases at J; junction bases unmatched: 0. The CDR3 has 12 amino acids.

The chain has TRBV7-9 and TRBJ1-1; D is unclear. The CDR3 has 13 amino acids. Germline V lookup: CDR1 SEHNR, CDR2 FQNEAQ (reference sequence). Between the trimmed V and J ends, which lost 8 bases and 5 bases, there was a span of 15 bases. This CDR3 reads CASASRAGTEAFF. CDR3 coding DNA: TGTGCCAGCGCCTCAAGGGCGGGGACTGAAGCTTTCTTT.